This TCR beta chain was identified in a study of shared T cell receptors in the human thymus. Measured with immunoSEQ multiplex PCR; TCRdb has only the in-frame clones, and not every one. The sample records some 760,000 clones, 80% to 90% being singletons. The same data also went into a second study, on human thymus T cells. That report adds: Thymus specimens were resections from corrective heart surgery. An apparent bias in V and J gene usage was seen in thymic and blood repertoires. There were highly overlapping thymic repertoires among unrelated individuals, as related research reported.

Sequencing was performed on thymocytes. The source is a girl under three years old with a congenital heart defect.

CDR3: CASSRPGGTNEKLFF. The DNA for the CDR3 is TGTGCCAGCAGCCGTCCGGGGGGAACTAATGAAAAACTGTTTTTT. The chain has TRBV7-9 and TRBJ1-4, with a tentative D call TRBD1 (5 bases). The germline CDR1 and CDR2 sequences are SEHNR and FQNEAQ (reference sequence). The CDR3 length is 15 residues. The V and J ends lost 5 bases and 1 base respectively, with 11 bases between them.